A selection of T cell receptor beta chains follows, all from one sample in a study of T cell repertoires in cytomegalovirus infection. TCRdb re-derived calls from the reads in MiXCR, one entry per CDR3 protein. The sample lists some 700,000 distinct CDR3 sequences; roughly a third were seen once. Sequencing used PBMCs. The source of these receptors is a human donor in good health (CMV status not recorded). Some clones in this sample may be carry-over from other donors' samples. The conserved cysteine and the conserved F or W are not part of the CDR3 here.

j_call | cdr3_length | v_call | cdr3_aa
TRBJ2-7 | 20 | TRBV12-3/TRBV12-4 | ASSLGRAHDGETGLSSYEQY
TRBJ1-4 | 16 | TRBV7-2 | ASSLRTGFGSAGEKLF
TRBJ1-5 | 12 | TRBV28 | ASRGGQGRQPQH
TRBJ2-5 | 11 | TRBV12-3/TRBV12-4 | ASSFGTEETQY
TRBJ2-1 | 14 | TRBV5-4 | ASSFRTGPPYNEQF
TRBJ2-3 | 14 | TRBV7-6 | ASSPSGGASTDTQY
TRBJ2-7 | 13 | TRBV28 | ASSSPGLAADEQY
TRBJ1-1 | 12 | TRBV2 | ASSGTGGKTEAF
TRBJ2-3 | 13 | TRBV10-1 | SSSDGGAVTYTQY
TRBJ2-1 | 13 | TRBV19 | ASSIKAGSYNEQF
TRBJ1-1 | 12 | TRBV7-2 | ASSPIGRPREAF
TRBJ1-1 | 12 | TRBV28 | ASRELGGRSEAF
TRBJ1-3 | 13 | TRBV11-2 | ASSLLERPRNTIY
TRBJ2-5 | 13 | TRBV11-2 | SSSQRGGLSETQY
TRBJ2-3 | 13 | TRBV11-2 | ASSPAGGALDTQY
TRBJ2-3 | 14 | TRBV6-9 | ASSYYSGGFTDTQY
TRBJ2-2 | 12 | TRBV14 | ASSQWQLTGELF
TRBJ2-7 | 13 | TRBV6-1 | ASSDWDRGKDEQY
TRBJ1-3 | 14 | TRBV11-1 | ASSFGTEYSGNTIY
TRBJ1-5 | 12 | TRBV6-5 | ASSNRDGNQPQH
TRBJ1-1 | 12 | TRBV20-1 | SAREGQGLKEAF
TRBJ1-4 | 14 | TRBV12-3/TRBV12-4 | ASRNFGTGVSEKLF
TRBJ2-7 | 12 | TRBV27 | ASAGLASNYEQY
TRBJ1-4 | 12 | TRBV28 | ASRPQGAGEKLF
TRBJ1-2 | 14 | TRBV5-1 | ASSLRGVSAMDGYT
TRBJ2-2 | 13 | TRBV28 | ASRRPGQNTGELF
TRBJ2-3 | 14 | TRBV11-2 | ASSFRGQAPTDTQY
TRBJ1-2 | 12 | TRBV28 | ASSRFGTGLRDT
TRBJ2-7 | 10 | TRBV11-2 | ASSSQGIEQY
TRBJ2-5 | 14 | TRBV6-1 | ASSYDRAFGDETQY
TRBJ2-2 | 12 | TRBV10-3 | ATTEGTNTGELF
TRBJ2-2 | 14 | TRBV5-1 | ASSAGQRKNTGELF
TRBJ1-4 | 13 | TRBV7-2 | ASSSGTGEGEKLF
TRBJ2-5 | 13 | TRBV7-6 | ASSTGGGAAEAQY
TRBJ2-3 | 13 | TRBV12-3/TRBV12-4 | ASSSQLLGLDTQY
TRBJ1-5 | 10 | TRBV29-1 | SVRDSNQPQH
TRBJ1-2 | 13 | TRBV20-1 | SARDGYGANYGYT
TRBJ2-5 | 14 | TRBV10-3 | AISGAGTSGQETQY
TRBJ1-2 | 14 | TRBV5-5 | ASSKLPRTGGGWDT
TRBJ2-3 | 15 | TRBV5-6 | ASSFRKGRRSTDTQY
TRBJ2-1 | 17 | TRBV12-3/TRBV12-4 | ASKRLAGASAASYTEQF
TRBJ2-5 | 12 | TRBV7-9 | ASSLDNSAETQY
TRBJ1-3 | 11 | TRBV7-2 | ASSLTGGSLIY
TRBJ2-6 | 13 | TRBV28 | ASSTRNSGANVLT
TRBJ1-6 | 15 | TRBV15 | ATSRPPRDRVNSPLH
TRBJ2-1 | 12 | TRBV28 | ASSFGGTFNEQF
TRBJ1-5 | 13 | TRBV7-2 | ASRLGQGSGQPQH
TRBJ1-5 | 12 | TRBV12-3/TRBV12-4 | ASSFRQGGQPQR
TRBJ2-7 | 13 | TRBV7-4 | ASSFEQLGGSEQY
TRBJ2-7 | 15 | TRBV27 | ASSSPSGGTGLHEQY